This T cell receptor beta chain was identified during a study of shared T cell receptors in the human thymus. The protocol was immunoSEQ multiplex PCR, while the TCRdb copy is restricted to in-frame clones and leaves out a portion. Among around 730,000 clones, approximately 85% were seen once, and the ten largest hold more than 0.008%. Separately, the same data were catalogued under a study of human thymus T cells. That paper notes: Having surgery to correct congenital heart defects, healthy Finnish infants acted as the donors. Thymus tissue was removed during corrective cardiac surgery.

Sequencing was performed on thymocytes. The clonotype originates from a girl under three years old with a congenital heart defect.

CDR3 loop: CASSGVGLDTDTQYF. CDR3 bases: TGTGCCAGCAGCGGGGTCGGACTAGACACAGATACGCAGTATTTT. The chain is built from TRBV9 and TRBJ2-3, with 7 bases fitting TRBD2. The junction had 6 bases not matched to a gene; V was cut back by 3 bases and J by 2 bases. The CDR3 loop spans 15 amino acids. Germline loops: CDR1 SGDLS, CDR2 YYNGEE. The whole variable domain, remainder taken from reference TRBV9 and TRBJ2-3, is DSGVTQTPKHLITATGQRVTLRCSPRSGDLSVYWYQQSLDQGLQFLIQYYNGEERAKGNILERFSAQQFPDLHSELNLSSLELGDSALYFCASSGVGLDTDTQYFGPGTRLTVL.